This T cell receptor (beta chain) was identified during a study of blood T cells in healthy people across ages. For the second PCR, which ran for about 6 to 11 cycles, a sample-barcoded 5' primer and a J-beta primer mix were used. Researchers report that a template-switch adaptor with 12 random nucleotides tagged each cDNA molecule. TCRdb re-derived calls from the 5' RACE reads in MiXCR, one entry per CDR3 protein. The repertoire holds roughly 1,800,000 distinct CDR3 sequences, with just under 50% as singletons. CDR3 size: 14 residues. Germline CDR1 is SEHNR and CDR2 is FQNEAQ (reference sequence). Losses at the gene ends were 5 bases for V and 5 bases for J; bases not matched to a gene: 4.

V usage is TRBV7-9 and J usage is TRBJ2-5, with TRBD1 matching 11 bases. Sequencing was performed on blood. The receptor comes from a woman between 40 and 50 years old in good health. CDR3 protein: CASSRTGGWETQYF. DNA for the CDR3: TGTGCCAGCAGCCGGACAGGGGGCTGGGAGACCCAGTACTTC. The full variable domain, rest sourced from reference TRBV7-9 and TRBJ2-5, is DTGVSQNPRHKITKRGQNVTFRCDPISEHNRLYWYRQTLGQGPEFLTYFQNEAQLEKSRLLSDRFSAERPKGSFSTLEIQRTEQGDSAMYLCASSRTGGWETQYFGPGTRLLVL.